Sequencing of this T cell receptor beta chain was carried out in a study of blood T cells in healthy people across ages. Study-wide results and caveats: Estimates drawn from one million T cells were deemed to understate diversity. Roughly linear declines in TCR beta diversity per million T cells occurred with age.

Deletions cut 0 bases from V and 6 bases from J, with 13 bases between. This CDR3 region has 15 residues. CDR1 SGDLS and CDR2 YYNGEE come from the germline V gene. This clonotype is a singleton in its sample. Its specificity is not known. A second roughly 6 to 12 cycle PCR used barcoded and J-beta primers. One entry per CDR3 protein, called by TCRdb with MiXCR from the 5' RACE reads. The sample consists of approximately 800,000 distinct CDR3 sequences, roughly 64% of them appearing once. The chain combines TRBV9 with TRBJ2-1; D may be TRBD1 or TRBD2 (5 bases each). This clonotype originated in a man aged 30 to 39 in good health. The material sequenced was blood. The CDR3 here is CASSVVGVSANEQFF. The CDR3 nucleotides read TGTGCCAGCAGCGTAGTGGGGGTTTCGGCCAATGAGCAGTTCTTC.